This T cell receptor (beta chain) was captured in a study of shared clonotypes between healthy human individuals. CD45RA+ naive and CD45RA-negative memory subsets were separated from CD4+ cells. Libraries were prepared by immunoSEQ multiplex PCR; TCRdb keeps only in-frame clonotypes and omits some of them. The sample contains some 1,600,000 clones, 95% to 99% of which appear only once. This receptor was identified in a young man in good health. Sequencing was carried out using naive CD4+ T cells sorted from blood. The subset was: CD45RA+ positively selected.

The CDR3 nucleotides read TGTGCCAGCAGTTACATGATGGCAGGAGGCTATGGCTACACCTTC. Protein product: CASSYMMAGGYGYTF. V and J are TRBV6-5 and TRBJ1-2, with D unclear. Trimming shortened V by 2 bases and J by 4 bases, and 14 bases separated the two germline ends. Germline CDR1 reads MNHEY; CDR2 reads SVGAGI. The CDR3 sequence is 15 residues long.